A single sample gave rise to the 11 T cell receptor beta chains below, sequenced in a study of blood T cell repertoires in COVID-19. The table came from immunoSEQ multiplex PCR; TCRdb's copy has only in-frame clones and leaves some out. The table shows under 200,000 clones, with over 80% occurring only once. The material sequenced was PBMCs or T cells enriched from blood (not recorded which). The receptor set was obtained from a woman aged 55-69 years who had recovered from COVID-19.

V usage is TRBV19 and J usage is TRBJ1-4; 9 bases line up with TRBD1. CDR1 and CDR2 from the germline V gene are LNHDA and SQIVND (reference sequence). V lost 6 bases to trimming and J lost 6 bases; unmatched junction nucleotides: 2. CDR3 length: 13 residues. The CDR3 DNA sequence: TGTGCCAGTAGACAGGGGGCCCATGAAAAACTGTTTTTT. Protein: CASRQGAHEKLFF. Using reference TRBV19 and TRBJ1-4 for the parts outside the CDR3, the full variable domain is DGGITQSPKYLFRKEGQNVTLSCEQNLNHDAMYWYRQDPGQGLRLIYYSQIVNDFQKGDIAEGYSVSREKKESFPLTVTSAQKNPTAFYLCASRQGAHEKLFFGSGTQLSVL.

A single count supports this clone. Other DNA sequences in this specimen translate into the identical CDR3. The chain has TRBV30 and TRBJ1-5, with D possibly TRBD1 on 5 matching bases. Between the trimmed V and J ends, which lost 1 base and 2 bases, there was a span of 6 bases. Germline V CDR1 and CDR2: GTSNPN, SVGIG (reference sequence). This CDR3 has 13 amino acids. CDR3 sequence reads: CAWSGGGNQPQHF. CDR3 coding DNA: TGTGCCTGGAGTGGGGGGGGCAATCAGCCCCAGCATTTT.

The gene calls are TRBV28 and TRBJ1-2, with a tentative D call TRBD1 (5 bases). Trimming removed 6 bases at V and 1 base at J, with 15 bases between. This CDR3 is 15 amino acids long. Germline V gives CDR1 MDHEN, CDR2 SYDVKM. CDR3 DNA: TGTGCCAGCAGGGACTATAGCGGGGGTAACTATGGCTACACCTTC. Amino acids: CASRDYSGGNYGYTF.

The genes are TRBV7-7 and TRBJ2-5, with 10 bases that match TRBD2. This CDR3 has 20 residues. Germline V gene sequence: CDR1 SSHAT, CDR2 FNYEAQ (reference sequence). With V trimmed by 2 bases and J by 4 bases, 19 bases remained unmatched. In DNA form, the CDR3 reads TGTGCCAGCAGCTTACATGGGAGCGGGAGGGAAGGGGTAGGAGTAGAGACCCAGTACTTC. Protein: CASSLHGSGREGVGVETQYF. Full variable domain (missing parts from reference TRBV7-7 and TRBJ2-5): GAGVSQSPRYKVTKRGQDVTLRCDPISSHATLYWYQQALGQGPEFLTYFNYEAQPDKSGLPSDRFSAERPEGSISTLTIQRTEQRDSAMYRCASSLHGSGREGVGVETQYFGPGTRLLVL.

The rearrangement uses TRBV9 and TRBJ2-5; 7 bases align to TRBD1. The CDR3 extends over 17 amino acids. V lost 4 bases, J lost 2 bases, and 14 bases stayed unmatched. CDR1 is SGDLS and CDR2 is YYNGEE in the germline V gene. DNA for the CDR3: TGTGCCAGCAGCACCTCTCCCTTCCCGGGACAGCAAGAGACCCAGTACTTC. This translates into CASSTSPFPGQQETQYF.

CDR3 region: CASSSGLAGVSPGGTGELFF. The CDR3 DNA follows: TGTGCCAGCAGCTCGGGACTAGCGGGAGTAAGTCCTGGTGGTACCGGGGAGCTGTTTTTT. The chain uses TRBV5-4 and TRBJ2-2; 14 bases are shared with TRBD2. V lost 3 bases, J lost 5 bases, and 15 bases stayed unmatched. Germline V gene lookup returns CDR1 SGHNT and CDR2 YYREEE (reference sequence). This CDR3 spans 20 amino acids.

Turning to this clone: Other DNA sequences in this sample translate to the same CDR3. The chain joins TRBV18 to TRBJ1-2, with D uncertain. Looked up from germline, CDR1 is KGHSH and CDR2 is LQKENI. CDR3 length equals 13 residues. The V gene lost 2 bases and the J gene lost 0 bases, with 4 bases spanning the gap. This chain's CDR3 is CASSPDSNYGYTF. The CDR3 nucleotides are TGTGCCAGCTCACCAGACTCTAACTATGGCTACACCTTC.

The gene calls are TRBV12-3 or TRBV12-4 and TRBJ1-1; TRBD1 matches 7 bases. V trimming: 9 bases; J trimming: 3 bases; junction bases outside the gene matches: 7. This CDR3 has 13 residues. For the CDR3, the DNA is TGTGCCAGTATCCGACAGGGTGACACTGAAGCTTTCTTT. As protein: CASIRQGDTEAFF.

The chain uses TRBV25-1 and TRBJ2-1, with TRBD2 identical over 8 bases. The V segment lost 6 bases and the J segment 8 bases; nucleotides outside the gene matches: 12. Germline loops: CDR1 MGHDK, CDR2 SYGVNS. CDR3 size: 15 residues. CDR3 amino acids: CASSPRGGGRYEQFF. The CDR3 bases are TGTGCCAGCAGCCCCCGGGGCGGGGGGAGGTATGAGCAGTTCTTC.

The chain recombines TRBV30 with TRBJ1-1; 8 bases match TRBD1. The CDR3 is 13 residues long. V lost 5 bases and J lost 1; bases outside the gene matches: 3. Per the germline V gene, CDR1 is GTSNPN and CDR2 is SVGIG (reference sequence). The CDR3 nucleotides are TGTGCCTGGGGCAGGGGGCGGAACACTGAAGCTTTCTTT. This sequence encodes CAWGRGRNTEAFF.

This clone was seen just once. The chain combines TRBV2 with TRBJ1-1; D is ambiguous. This CDR3 is built from 15 residues. With 8 bases removed from V and 0 bases from J, the gap between germline ends came to 16 bases. Germline-derived CDR1 and CDR2 are SNHLY and FYNNEI. In DNA, the CDR3 is TGTGCCAGCTCAATGGCGGGGATGGTGAACACTGAAGCTTTCTTT. Translation gives CASSMAGMVNTEAFF.